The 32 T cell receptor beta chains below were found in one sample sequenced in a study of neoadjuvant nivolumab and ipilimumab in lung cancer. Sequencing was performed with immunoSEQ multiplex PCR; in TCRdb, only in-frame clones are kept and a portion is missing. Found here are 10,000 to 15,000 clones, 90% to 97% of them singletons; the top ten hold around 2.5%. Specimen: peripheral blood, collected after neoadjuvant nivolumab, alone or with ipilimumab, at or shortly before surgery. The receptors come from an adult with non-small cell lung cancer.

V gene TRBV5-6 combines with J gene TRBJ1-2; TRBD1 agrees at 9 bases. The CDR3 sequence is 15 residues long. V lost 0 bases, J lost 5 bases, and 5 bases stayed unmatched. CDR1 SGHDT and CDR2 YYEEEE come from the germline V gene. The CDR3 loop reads CASSLAQGAGYGYTF. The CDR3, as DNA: TGTGCCAGCAGCTTGGCACAGGGGGCTGGGTATGGCTACACCTTC. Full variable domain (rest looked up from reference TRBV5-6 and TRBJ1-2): DAGVTQSPTHLIKTRGQQVTLRCSPKSGHDTVSWYQQALGQGPQFIFQYYEEEERQRGNFPDRFSGHQFPNYSSELNVNALLLGDSALYLCASSLAQGAGYGYTFGSGTRLTVV.

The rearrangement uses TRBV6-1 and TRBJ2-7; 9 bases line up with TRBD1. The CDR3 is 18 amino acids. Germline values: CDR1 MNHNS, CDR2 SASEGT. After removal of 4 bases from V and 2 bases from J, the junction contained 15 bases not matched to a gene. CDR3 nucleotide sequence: TGTGCCAGCAGTGTGGACAGGGGCCACTATTCGACCACCTACGAGCAGTACTTC. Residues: CASSVDRGHYSTTYEQYF.

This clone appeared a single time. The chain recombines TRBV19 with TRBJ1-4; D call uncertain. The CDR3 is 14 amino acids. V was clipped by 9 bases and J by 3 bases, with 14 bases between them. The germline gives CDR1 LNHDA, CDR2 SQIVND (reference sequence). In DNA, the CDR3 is TGTGCCAGCGCACCTGGAGGTGCTAATGAAAAACTGTTTTTT. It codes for CASAPGGANEKLFF.

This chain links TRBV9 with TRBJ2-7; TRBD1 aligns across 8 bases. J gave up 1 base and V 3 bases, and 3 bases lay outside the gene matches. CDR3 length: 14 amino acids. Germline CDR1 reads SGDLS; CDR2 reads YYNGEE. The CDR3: CASSGGQESYEQYF. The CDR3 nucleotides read TGTGCCAGCAGCGGGGGACAGGAGTCCTACGAGCAGTACTTC.

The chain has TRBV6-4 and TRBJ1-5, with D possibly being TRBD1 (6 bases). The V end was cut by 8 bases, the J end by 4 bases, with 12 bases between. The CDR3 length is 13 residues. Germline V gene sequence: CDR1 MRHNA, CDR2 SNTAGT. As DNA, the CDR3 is TGTGCCAGCGCCGGACAGCCAAATCAGCCCCAGCATTTT. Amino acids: CASAGQPNQPQHF.

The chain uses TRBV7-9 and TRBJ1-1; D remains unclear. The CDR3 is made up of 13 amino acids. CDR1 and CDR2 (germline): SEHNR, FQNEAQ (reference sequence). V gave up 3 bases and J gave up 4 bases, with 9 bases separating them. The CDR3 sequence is CASSLEEGTEAFF. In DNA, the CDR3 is TGTGCCAGCAGCTTGGAGGAGGGCACTGAAGCTTTCTTT.

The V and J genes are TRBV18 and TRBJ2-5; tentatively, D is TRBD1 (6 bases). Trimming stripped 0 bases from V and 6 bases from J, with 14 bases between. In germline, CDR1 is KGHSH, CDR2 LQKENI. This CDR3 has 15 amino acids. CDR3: CASSPPRLQGKTQYF. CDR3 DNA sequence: TGTGCCAGCTCACCACCTCGATTGCAGGGGAAGACCCAGTACTTC.

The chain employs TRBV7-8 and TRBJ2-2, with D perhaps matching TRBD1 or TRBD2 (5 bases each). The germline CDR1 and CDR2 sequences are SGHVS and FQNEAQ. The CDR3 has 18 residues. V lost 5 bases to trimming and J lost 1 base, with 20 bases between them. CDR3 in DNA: TGTGCCAGCAGCCCCCTCCCAGGGACCGTGAAGAACACCGGGGAGCTGTTTTTT. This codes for CASSPLPGTVKNTGELFF.

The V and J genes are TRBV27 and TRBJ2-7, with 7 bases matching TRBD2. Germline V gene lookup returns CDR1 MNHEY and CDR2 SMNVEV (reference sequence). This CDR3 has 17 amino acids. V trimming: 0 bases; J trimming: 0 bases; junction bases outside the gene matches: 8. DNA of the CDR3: TGTGCCAGCAGTTTATCCGGGGGAGGGCCTTTCTCCTACGAGCAGTACTTC. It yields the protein CASSLSGGGPFSYEQYF.

CDR3 nucleotide sequence: TGTGCCATCAGTGAGACCCAGGGGGTCTCTAACACTGAAGCTTTCTTT. Translated, it gives CAISETQGVSNTEAFF. This chain connects TRBV10-3 to TRBJ1-1, with 7 positions matching TRBD1. Germline trimming cut 2 bases from V and 2 bases from J; bases unmatched to any gene: 8. Germline loops: CDR1 ENHRY, CDR2 SYGVKD. This CDR3 comprises 16 residues.

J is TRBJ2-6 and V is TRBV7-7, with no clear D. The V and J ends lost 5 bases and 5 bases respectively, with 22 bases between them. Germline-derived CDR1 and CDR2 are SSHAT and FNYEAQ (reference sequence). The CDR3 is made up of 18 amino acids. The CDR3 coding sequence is TGTGCCAGCAGCCTGCAGATCGTGCCACAAAGTCGGGCCAACGTCCTGACTTTC. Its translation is CASSLQIVPQSRANVLTF.

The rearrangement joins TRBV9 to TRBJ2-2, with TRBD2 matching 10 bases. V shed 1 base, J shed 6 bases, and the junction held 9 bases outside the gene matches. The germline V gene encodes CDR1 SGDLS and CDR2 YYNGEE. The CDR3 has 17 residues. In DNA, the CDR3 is TGTGCCAGCAGCGTACCCAGCGGGAGGGCCATCCCCGGGGAGCTGTTTTTT. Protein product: CASSVPSGRAIPGELFF.

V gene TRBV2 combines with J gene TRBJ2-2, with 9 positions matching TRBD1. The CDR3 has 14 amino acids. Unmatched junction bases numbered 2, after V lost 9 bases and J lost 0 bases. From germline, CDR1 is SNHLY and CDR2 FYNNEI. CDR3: CARRTGANTGELFF. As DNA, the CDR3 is TGTGCCAGGAGGACAGGGGCGAACACCGGGGAGCTGTTTTTT.

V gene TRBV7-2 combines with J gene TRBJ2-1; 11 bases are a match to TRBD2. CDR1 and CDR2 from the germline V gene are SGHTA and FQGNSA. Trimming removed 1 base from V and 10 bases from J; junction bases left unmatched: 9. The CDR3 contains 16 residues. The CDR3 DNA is TGTGCCAGCAGCTTAGGCCAGGGACTAGCGGTTAAGGAGCAGTTCTTC. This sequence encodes CASSLGQGLAVKEQFF.

Here the CDR3 DNA reads TGTGCCAGCAGCTTACAAGGGGACAGGGACTACGAGCAGTACTTC. Amino acids: CASSLQGDRDYEQYF. The rearrangement joins TRBV7-8 to TRBJ2-7; 9 bases align to TRBD1. J gave up 3 bases and V 2 bases, and 5 bases lay outside the gene matches. CDR3 length: 15 amino acids. Germline CDR1 SGHVS, CDR2 FQNEAQ.

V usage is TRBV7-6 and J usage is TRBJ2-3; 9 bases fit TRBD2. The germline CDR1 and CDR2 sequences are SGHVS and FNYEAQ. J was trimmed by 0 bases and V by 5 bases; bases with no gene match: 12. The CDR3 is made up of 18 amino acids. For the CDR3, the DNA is TGTGCCAGCAGCATCTTAGCGGGAGTTATGGTTAGCACAGATACGCAGTATTTT. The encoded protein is CASSILAGVMVSTDTQYF.

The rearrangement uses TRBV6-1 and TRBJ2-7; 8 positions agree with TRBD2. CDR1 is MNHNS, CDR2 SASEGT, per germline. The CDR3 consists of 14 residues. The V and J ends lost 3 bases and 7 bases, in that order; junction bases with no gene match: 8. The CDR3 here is CASSERGALGEQYF. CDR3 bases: TGTGCCAGCAGTGAGCGGGGGGCCCTCGGAGAGCAGTACTTC.

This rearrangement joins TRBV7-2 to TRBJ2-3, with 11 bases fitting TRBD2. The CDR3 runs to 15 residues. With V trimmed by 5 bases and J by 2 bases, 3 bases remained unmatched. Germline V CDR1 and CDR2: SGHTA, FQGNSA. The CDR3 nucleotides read TGTGCCAGCAGCCAGACTAGCGGGGTCACAGATACGCAGTATTTT. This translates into CASSQTSGVTDTQYF.

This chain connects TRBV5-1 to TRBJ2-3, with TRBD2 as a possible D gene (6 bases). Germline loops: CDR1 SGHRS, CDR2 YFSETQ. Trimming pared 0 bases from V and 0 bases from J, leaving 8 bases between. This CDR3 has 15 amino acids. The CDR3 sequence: CASSLGGKSTDTQYF. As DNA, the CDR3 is TGCGCCAGCAGCTTGGGCGGGAAGAGCACAGATACGCAGTATTTT. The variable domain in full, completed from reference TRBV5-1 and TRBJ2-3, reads KAGVTQTPRYLIKTRGQQVTLSCSPISGHRSVSWYQQTPGQGLQFLFEYFSETQRNKGNFPGRFSGRQFSNSRSEMNVSTLELGDSALYLCASSLGGKSTDTQYFGPGTRLTVL.

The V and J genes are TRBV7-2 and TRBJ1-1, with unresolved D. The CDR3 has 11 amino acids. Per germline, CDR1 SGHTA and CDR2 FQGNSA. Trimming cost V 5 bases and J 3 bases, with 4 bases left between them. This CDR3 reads CASSTYTEAFF. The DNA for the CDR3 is TGTGCCAGCAGCACCTACACTGAAGCTTTCTTT.

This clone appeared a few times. The CDR3, as DNA: TGTGCCAGCAGCGTTAGCGGGAGGGAGACCCAGTACTTC. Translating it yields CASSVSGRETQYF. The chain links TRBV9 to TRBJ2-5; 10 bases are a match to TRBD2. The J segment lost 5 bases and the V segment lost 2 bases, leaving 0 bases of the junction unmatched. Germline CDR1 reads SGDLS; CDR2 reads YYNGEE. This CDR3 comprises 13 residues.

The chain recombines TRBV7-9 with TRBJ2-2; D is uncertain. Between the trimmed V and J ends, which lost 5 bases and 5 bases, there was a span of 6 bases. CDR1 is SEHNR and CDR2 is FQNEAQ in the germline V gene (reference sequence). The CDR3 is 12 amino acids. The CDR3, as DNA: TGTGCCAGCAGCAGTGGAACCGGGGAGCTGTTTTTT. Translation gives CASSSGTGELFF.

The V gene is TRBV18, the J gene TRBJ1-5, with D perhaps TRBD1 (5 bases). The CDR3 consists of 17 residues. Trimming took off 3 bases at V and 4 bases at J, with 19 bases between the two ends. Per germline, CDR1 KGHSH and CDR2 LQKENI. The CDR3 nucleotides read TGTGCCAGCTCACCCGGTCGAGGGTGGGGCCGGAATCAGCCCCAGCATTTT. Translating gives CASSPGRGWGRNQPQHF.

As DNA, the CDR3 is TGTGCCTGGAGTGTAGGGTTAGCGGGAGTTTACGAGCAGTACTTC. Protein product: CAWSVGLAGVYEQYF. The chain has TRBV30 and TRBJ2-7; 9 bases are a match to TRBD2. Germline-derived CDR1 and CDR2 are GTSNPN and SVGIG (reference sequence). The V and J ends lost 0 bases and 4 bases, in that order; junction bases with no gene match: 7. CDR3 length: 15 residues.

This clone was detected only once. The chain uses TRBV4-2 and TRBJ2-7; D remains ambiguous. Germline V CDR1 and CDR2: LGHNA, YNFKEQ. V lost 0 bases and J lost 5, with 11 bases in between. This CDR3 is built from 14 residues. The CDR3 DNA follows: TGTGCCAGCAGCCAAGATAATACTGTCCACGAGCAGTACTTC. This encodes CASSQDNTVHEQYF.

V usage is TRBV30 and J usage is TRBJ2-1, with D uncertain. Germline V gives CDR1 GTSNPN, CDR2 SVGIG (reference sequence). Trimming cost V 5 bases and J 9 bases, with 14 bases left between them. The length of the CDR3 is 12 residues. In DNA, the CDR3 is TGTGCCTGGTCCCGACTTGACCGTGAGCAGTTCTTC. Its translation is CAWSRLDREQFF.

CDR3 DNA: TGTGCCAGCAGCTTAGGGGCTGAGAGGAACACTGAAGCTTTCTTT. Residues: CASSLGAERNTEAFF. The rearrangement uses TRBV7-6 and TRBJ1-1; D gene unclear. Germline V lookup: CDR1 SGHVS, CDR2 FNYEAQ. Trimming removed 1 base from V and 1 base from J, with 10 bases in between. The CDR3 length is 15 residues.

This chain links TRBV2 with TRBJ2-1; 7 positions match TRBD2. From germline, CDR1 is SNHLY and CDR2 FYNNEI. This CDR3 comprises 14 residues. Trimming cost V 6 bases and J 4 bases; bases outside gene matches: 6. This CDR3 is CASRSLAVYNEQFF. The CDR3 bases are TGTGCCAGCAGGTCTCTAGCGGTTTACAATGAGCAGTTCTTC.

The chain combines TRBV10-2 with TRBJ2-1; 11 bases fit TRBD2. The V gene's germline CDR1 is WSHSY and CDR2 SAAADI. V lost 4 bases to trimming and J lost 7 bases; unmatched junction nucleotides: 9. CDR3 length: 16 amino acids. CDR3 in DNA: TGCGCCAGCAGTGTGCAACTAGCGGGAGTTAGGAATGAGCAGTTCTTC. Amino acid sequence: CASSVQLAGVRNEQFF.

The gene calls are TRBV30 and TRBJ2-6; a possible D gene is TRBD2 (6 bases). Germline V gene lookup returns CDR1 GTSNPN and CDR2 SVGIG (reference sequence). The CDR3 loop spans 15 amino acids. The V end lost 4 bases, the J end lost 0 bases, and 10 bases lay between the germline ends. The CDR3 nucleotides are TGTGCCTGGACGTACGGGAGCTCTGGGGCCAACGTCCTGACTTTC. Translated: CAWTYGSSGANVLTF.

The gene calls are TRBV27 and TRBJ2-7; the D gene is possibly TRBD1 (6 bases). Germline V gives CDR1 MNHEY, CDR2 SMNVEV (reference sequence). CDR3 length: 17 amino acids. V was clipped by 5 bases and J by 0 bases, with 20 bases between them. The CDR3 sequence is CASSPPGTQVRSYEQYF. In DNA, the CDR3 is TGTGCCAGCAGTCCCCCTGGGACACAGGTCCGCTCCTACGAGCAGTACTTC.

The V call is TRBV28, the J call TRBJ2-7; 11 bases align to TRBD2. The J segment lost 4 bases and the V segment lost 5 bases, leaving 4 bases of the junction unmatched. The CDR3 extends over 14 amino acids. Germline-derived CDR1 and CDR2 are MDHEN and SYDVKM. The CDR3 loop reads CASSPLAGAYEQYF. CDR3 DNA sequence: TGTGCCAGCAGTCCACTAGCGGGAGCGTACGAGCAGTACTTC.